The 5 T cell receptor beta chains in this list originate from one sample, sequenced in a study of early T cells in non-severe SARS-CoV-2 infection. TCRdb analysed the 5' RACE reads with MiXCR anew, one entry per CDR3 protein. The sample comprises fewer than 120,000 distinct CDR3 sequences, roughly 12% of which are singletons, and approximately 4% rests with the top ten. Sequenced material: whole blood, taken at baseline. Every receptor here comes from an adult who was a healthcare worker with PCR-confirmed SARS-CoV-2 infection or an uninfected control (not recorded which).

This chain joins TRBV4-1 and TRBJ2-1; D possibly uses TRBD1 or TRBD2 (5 bases each). The CDR3 contains 11 residues. Germline lookup yields CDR1 MGHRA and CDR2 YSYEKL. Trimming took off 8 bases at V and 10 bases at J, with 12 bases between the two ends. CDR3 amino acids: CASRGVGEQFF. Written as DNA, the CDR3 is TGCGCCAGCCGAGGGGTGGGCGAGCAGTTCTTC.

This clonotype was detected many times. V gene TRBV28 combines with J gene TRBJ1-5; perhaps TRBD1 as D (5 bases). V was clipped by 8 bases and J by 9 bases, with 11 bases between them. This CDR3 contains 11 residues. The germline gives CDR1 MDHEN, CDR2 SYDVKM. This chain's CDR3 is CASGQSSPQHF. CDR3 DNA sequence: TGTGCCAGCGGACAATCCTCGCCCCAGCATTTT.

This rearrangement joins TRBV20-1 to TRBJ2-3, with 7 positions matching TRBD2. The CDR3 is 15 amino acids. Trimming at V came to 0 bases and at J to 2 bases, leaving 5 bases not matched to a gene. Germline V gene sequence: CDR1 DFQATT, CDR2 SNEGSKA (reference sequence). The CDR3 region is CSARDGGTNTDTQYF. The DNA of the CDR3 is TGCAGTGCTAGAGATGGGGGGACTAACACAGATACGCAGTATTTT.

This clonotype was detected ten times or more. The chain links TRBV7-9 to TRBJ1-5; D is ambiguous. This CDR3 contains 14 residues. The V end lost 0 bases, the J end lost 3 bases, and 6 bases lay between the germline ends. CDR1 is SEHNR, CDR2 FQNEAQ, per germline (reference sequence). In nucleotides, the CDR3 is TGTGCCAGCAGCTTAGCCAGCATCAATCAGCCCCAGCATTTT. The encoded protein is CASSLASINQPQHF.

The rearrangement joins TRBV20-1 to TRBJ1-6; unclear D gene. This CDR3 is 13 amino acids long. The V gene's germline CDR1 is DFQATT and CDR2 SNEGSKA (reference sequence). Trimming shortened V by 0 bases and J by 11 bases, and 11 bases separated the two germline ends. The CDR3 nucleotides are TGCAGTGCTAGAGAGGGTCGCGGCCCACCCCTCCACTTT. Its translation is CSAREGRGPPLHF.